Following are 23 T cell receptor beta chains from one sample sequenced in a study of T cell repertoires in cytomegalovirus infection. TCRdb ran MiXCR on the reads and lists one entry per CDR3 protein. Of about 890,000 distinct CDR3 sequences listed, around 32% are singletons. No antigen has been assigned to these receptors. This specimen was cultured CD8+ T cells from PBMCs, taken from culture after CMV antigen stimulation. The receptors here all came from a human donor in good health (CMV status not recorded). Some clones in this sample may be carry-over from other donors' samples.

The sample holds a few counts of this clonotype. This chain links TRBV25-1 with TRBJ2-5; D is undetermined. Trimming removed 2 bases from V and 5 bases from J, with 12 bases in between. Germline CDR1 is MGHDK and CDR2 is SYGVNS. This CDR3 region has 14 residues. The CDR3 here is CASSEGLFGETQYF. The CDR3 nucleotides are TGTGCCAGCAGTGAAGGTCTTTTCGGGGAGACCCAGTACTTC.

The chain links TRBV7-3 to TRBJ2-1, with D tentatively TRBD1 (6 bases). Germline CDR1 is SGHTA and CDR2 is FQGTGA. CDR3 length equals 13 residues. V lost 5 bases to trimming and J lost 7 bases, with 12 bases between them. The CDR3 sequence is CASSPSDRNEQFF. CDR3 nucleotide sequence: TGTGCCAGCAGCCCCTCAGACAGGAATGAGCAGTTCTTC.

This clonotype was recorded many times. The V and J genes are TRBV12-3 or TRBV12-4 and TRBJ1-5; weak D call: TRBD1 (6 bases). Trimming shortened V by 5 bases and J by 5 bases, and 19 bases separated the two germline ends. The CDR3 runs to 16 residues. CDR3 nucleotide sequence: TGTGCCAGCAGTCCAACAGGGTACGTACGGGATCAGCCCCAGCATTTT. This sequence encodes CASSPTGYVRDQPQHF.

The rearrangement links TRBV12-3 or TRBV12-4 to TRBJ1-6; D possibly corresponds to TRBD1 (6 bases). V lost 6 bases and J lost 9, with 15 bases in between. The CDR3 spans 14 residues. Here the CDR3 DNA reads TGTGCCAGCAGCCCCCCAGGACAGCCTTCACCCCTCCACTTT. This codes for CASSPPGQPSPLHF.

This clonotype was counted a few times. The genes are TRBV6-5 and TRBJ2-7; TRBD1 is a possible D gene (6 bases). Trimming stripped 6 bases from V and 2 bases from J, with 17 bases between. The CDR3 is 15 amino acids. Germline CDR1 MNHEY, CDR2 SVGAGI. CDR3 protein: CASSAARTGTYEQYF. CDR3 in DNA: TGTGCCAGCAGCGCGGCGAGAACAGGGACCTACGAGCAGTACTTC.

This clonotype was detected a few times. The chain combines TRBV7-8 with TRBJ2-4; a possible D gene is TRBD1 (6 bases). The germline V and J ends were trimmed by 5 bases and 0 bases, with 14 bases remaining between them. In germline, CDR1 is SGHVS, CDR2 FQNEAQ. The length of the CDR3 is 16 residues. CDR3 residues: CASSQRQDLAKNIQYF. DNA of the CDR3: TGTGCCAGCAGCCAGAGACAGGATCTAGCCAAAAACATTCAGTACTTC.

Only a few counts were recorded for this clonotype. The chain couples TRBV27 to TRBJ1-2; 7 bases line up with TRBD1. Germline V CDR1 and CDR2: MNHEY, SMNVEV (reference sequence). V lost 5 bases and J lost 3; bases outside the gene matches: 6. There are 14 residues in the CDR3. CDR3 region: CASSKGQVHYGYTF. The CDR3 coding sequence is TGTGCCAGCAGTAAAGGACAGGTTCACTATGGCTACACCTTC.

In this sample, this clonotype turned up many times. V and J are TRBV12-3 or TRBV12-4 and TRBJ1-6; 8 nucleotides line up with TRBD1. This CDR3 spans 14 amino acids. V lost 7 bases to trimming and J lost 6 bases; unmatched junction nucleotides: 5. The CDR3 nucleotides are TGTGCCAGCACAGCGACAGGGGCTAATTCACCCCTCCACTTT. It is translated as CASTATGANSPLHF.

J is TRBJ1-3 and V is TRBV5-4, with 7 bases identical to TRBD1. Losses at the gene ends were 0 bases for V and 2 bases for J; bases not matched to a gene: 2. Germline V lookup: CDR1 SGHNT, CDR2 YYREEE (reference sequence). The CDR3 extends over 15 amino acids. CDR3 sequence: CASSLEGAPGNTIYF. The DNA for the CDR3 is TGTGCCAGCAGCTTGGAGGGGGCCCCTGGAAACACCATATATTTT.

J is TRBJ1-1 and V is TRBV19; 11 bases fit TRBD1. This CDR3 has 17 amino acids. CDR1 LNHDA and CDR2 SQIVND come from the germline V gene (reference sequence). V lost 9 bases and J lost 3; bases outside the gene matches: 15. DNA of the CDR3: TGTGCCAGGTATAACGGGACAGGGGGTGGAAAAGACACTGAAGCTTTCTTT. The encoded protein is CARYNGTGGGKDTEAFF.

Points on this clonotype: This CDR3 is missing its conserved last phenylalanine or tryptophan, likely due to a read error. This chain connects TRBV27 to TRBJ2-3; no clear D. V dropped 0 bases and J dropped 2 bases, with 9 bases sitting between them. This CDR3 is 15 amino acids long. Germline V gene data show CDR1 as MNHEY and CDR2 as SMNVEV (reference sequence). CDR3 amino acids: CASSLSSPPTDTQYS. The CDR3 bases are TGTGCCAGCAGTTTATCTTCGCCCCCCACAGATACGCAGTATTCT.

This clonotype was recorded many times. The CDR3 nucleotides read TGTGCCAGCAGCTCCCTTGGACAGGGGGGGTCACCCCTCCACTTT. Translated, it gives CASSSLGQGGSPLHF. The rearrangement uses TRBV7-9 and TRBJ1-6, with 10 positions matching TRBD1. Germline V lookup: CDR1 SEHNR, CDR2 FQNEAQ (reference sequence). V lost 4 bases, J lost 10 bases, and 7 bases stayed unmatched. The CDR3 sequence is 15 residues long.

This clonotype was recorded a few times. V gene TRBV6-6 combines with J gene TRBJ2-7, with D possibly TRBD1 on 6 matching bases. The CDR3 sequence is 16 residues long. Germline V gene sequence: CDR1 MNHNY, CDR2 SVGAGI (reference sequence). The V and J ends lost 5 bases and 3 bases respectively, with 20 bases between them. CDR3 sequence: CASSDYPGQSFYEQYF. The CDR3 DNA is TGTGCCAGCAGTGACTATCCGGGACAAAGTTTCTACGAGCAGTACTTC.

The chain couples TRBV24-1 to TRBJ1-1, with D unclear. This CDR3 has 10 residues. The V gene lost 7 bases and the J gene lost 1 base, with 0 bases spanning the gap. Germline V gives CDR1 KGHDR, CDR2 SFDVKD. The CDR3 nucleotides read TGTGCCACCAGGAACACTGAAGCTTTCTTT. Protein product: CATRNTEAFF.

CDR3 in amino acids: CASSILSGSGRYEQYF. The CDR3 DNA reads as TGTGCCAGTAGTATCCTTTCGGGCAGTGGACGCTACGAGCAGTACTTC. J is TRBJ2-7 and V is TRBV19; no clear D. V was trimmed by 3 bases and J by 3 bases, leaving 18 bases between them. In germline, CDR1 is LNHDA, CDR2 SQIVND (reference sequence). The CDR3 is made up of 16 amino acids.

V usage is TRBV7-2 and J usage is TRBJ2-7, with D hard to call. CDR3 length equals 16 residues. Germline CDR1 SGHTA, CDR2 FQGNSA. The germline V and J ends were trimmed by 5 bases and 4 bases, with 21 bases remaining between them. The CDR3 DNA is TGTGCCAGCAGCCCCGACGGCACAGCGAGAAGGTACGAGCAGTACTTC. It encodes CASSPDGTARRYEQYF.

The V gene is TRBV9, the J gene TRBJ2-2; possibly TRBD2 for D (6 bases). V was pared by 0 bases and J by 3 bases, with 9 bases between. CDR3 size: 15 residues. CDR1 is SGDLS and CDR2 is YYNGEE in the germline V gene. The CDR3 region has the DNA TGTGCCAGCAGCGTAGGTAGCGGATACACCGGGGAGCTGTTTTTT. Translation gives CASSVGSGYTGELFF.

This clonotype was found many times. The chain recombines TRBV2 with TRBJ2-7, with 9 nucleotides matching TRBD2. The CDR3 consists of 15 residues. Trimming took 3 bases from V and 4 from J; bases not matched to a gene: 7. Germline V gene data show CDR1 as SNHLY and CDR2 as FYNNEI. The CDR3 sequence is CASSDGGGGAYEQYF. Written as DNA, the CDR3 is TGTGCCAGCAGTGATGGTGGCGGGGGGGCGTACGAGCAGTACTTC. The full variable domain, with the rest looked up from reference TRBV2 and TRBJ2-7, is EPEVTQTPSHQVTQMGQEVILRCVPISNHLYFYWYRQILGQKVEFLVSFYNNEISEKSEIFDDQFSVERPDGSNFTLKIRSTKLEDSAMYFCASSDGGGGAYEQYFGPGTRLTVT.

With respect to this clonotype: A much larger clone sits a single nucleotide away, making a read error possible. The CDR3 is CASVSGQNNSPLHF. In nucleotides, the CDR3 is TGTGCCAGTGTCTCGGGACAGAATAATTCACCCCTCCACTTT. The rearrangement joins TRBV19 to TRBJ1-6; 7 positions match TRBD1. The germline V gene encodes CDR1 LNHDA and CDR2 SQIVND (reference sequence). V was pared by 8 bases and J by 5 bases, with 6 bases of the junction left unmatched. CDR3 length equals 14 residues.

This clonotype has just a few counts. The chain is built from TRBV7-3 and TRBJ2-3; perhaps TRBD1 as D (6 bases). Trimming removed 3 bases at V and 14 bases at J, with 18 bases between. The CDR3 is 13 residues long. In germline, CDR1 is SGHTA, CDR2 FQGTGA. CDR3 sequence reads: CASSFPGHPRWYF. DNA of the CDR3: TGTGCCAGCAGCTTCCCGGGACACCCCCGGTGGTATTTT. The variable domain in full, with the rest retrieved from reference TRBV7-3 and TRBJ2-3, is GAGVSQTPSNKVTEKGKYVELRCDPISGHTALYWYRQSLGQGPEFLIYFQGTGAADDSGLPNDRFFAVRPEGSVSTLKIQRTERGDSAVYLCASSFPGHPRWYFGPGTRLTVL.

The chain carries TRBV2 and TRBJ2-2; tentative D call: TRBD2 (7 bases). V was clipped by 2 bases and J by 5 bases, with 15 bases between them. Germline V gives CDR1 SNHLY, CDR2 FYNNEI. This CDR3 is 16 amino acids long. CDR3 DNA sequence: TGTGCCAGCAGTGAACGGGGGGCGCCAGGGACCGGGGAGCTGTTTTTT. Its translation is CASSERGAPGTGELFF.

This clonotype has more than one count but fewer than ten. The rearrangement uses TRBV6-5 and TRBJ1-5; D is unclear. V shed 5 bases and J shed 3 bases, with 14 bases lying between them. The V gene's germline CDR1 is MNHEY and CDR2 SVGAGI. The CDR3 runs to 15 residues. The CDR3 is CASSEAMGSNQPQHF. The CDR3 DNA reads TGTGCCAGCAGTGAGGCGATGGGATCCAATCAGCCCCAGCATTTT.

J is TRBJ1-5 and V is TRBV28, with a tentative D call TRBD1 (6 bases). The CDR3 has 16 amino acids. CDR1 MDHEN and CDR2 SYDVKM come from the germline V gene. The V and J ends lost 3 bases and 5 bases respectively, with 17 bases between them. The CDR3: CASSLHRVRSDQPQHF. CDR3 DNA: TGTGCCAGCAGTTTGCACAGGGTACGGAGTGATCAGCCCCAGCATTTT.